This T cell receptor beta chain was identified in a study of beta chain features in type 1 diabetes. Background on the study: Cell yields, age and gender were similar between patients and healthy donors. Study-level points and caveats: Among all four CD4+ subsets, Type 1 diabetes patients had TCRB CDR3s that were moderately but significantly shorter.

It was via CD45RO/CCR7/CD25/CD127/CD95/CD27 that CD4+ naive, central memory, regulatory and stem cell-like memory cells were sorted. Germline CDR1 and CDR2: MNHNS and SASEGT. Trimming pared 5 bases from V and 2 bases from J, leaving 12 bases between. The CDR3 totals 15 residues. With regard to this clone: The antigen remains unidentified.

Expressed TCRB transcripts were sequenced after all isolated RNA was converted to cDNA. Clones were sequenced by immunoSEQ multiplex PCR, and TCRdb holds only the in-frame ones, with some missing. The repertoire holds about 620,000 clones, with around 16% as singletons. This TCR came from a man in his late teens or twenties in good health. The J gene is TRBJ2-2, the V gene TRBV6-1; no reliable D call. What was sequenced was naive CD4+ T cells from blood. CDR3 region: CASSPGRKNTGELFF. The CDR3, as DNA: TGTGCCAGCAGTCCGGGCCGGAAAAACACCGGGGAGCTGTTTTTT.